What follows are 18 T cell receptor beta chains derived from one specimen sequenced in a study of blood T cell repertoires in COVID-19. Clones were sequenced by immunoSEQ multiplex PCR, and TCRdb holds only the in-frame ones, with some missing. In the table there are about 140,000 clones, more than 85% of which are singletons. The sample consisted of peripheral blood. These receptors were taken from a human donor in a cohort sampled during active COVID-19.

The chain joins TRBV2 to TRBJ2-3, with 8 bases that match TRBD2. The CDR3 extends over 16 amino acids. The germline CDR1 and CDR2 sequences are SNHLY and FYNNEI. V trimming: 2 bases; J trimming: 1 base; junction bases outside the gene matches: 5. The CDR3 loop reads CASSERVAGRTDTQYF. The CDR3 DNA reads as TGTGCCAGCAGTGAAAGGGTAGCGGGACGCACAGATACGCAGTATTTT. The variable domain in full, completed from reference TRBV2 and TRBJ2-3, reads EPEVTQTPSHQVTQMGQEVILRCVPISNHLYFYWYRQILGQKVEFLVSFYNNEISEKSEIFDDQFSVERPDGSNFTLKIRSTKLEDSAMYFCASSERVAGRTDTQYFGPGTRLTVL.

The rearrangement uses TRBV9 and TRBJ2-7; D possibly corresponds to TRBD1 (6 bases). V shed 3 bases and J shed 0 bases, with 13 bases lying between them. CDR3 length: 15 residues. Germline CDR1 is SGDLS and CDR2 is YYNGEE. The CDR3 loop is CASSAGHGSSYEQYF. CDR3 bases: TGTGCCAGCAGCGCGGGACACGGAAGCTCCTACGAGCAGTACTTC.

The V call is TRBV18, the J call TRBJ2-1; TRBD2 aligns across 8 bases. This CDR3 is built from 14 residues. Per the germline V gene, CDR1 is KGHSH and CDR2 is LQKENI. After removal of 3 bases from V and 6 bases from J, the junction contained 4 bases not matched to a gene. This CDR3 reads CASSPLAGRNEQFF. The CDR3 DNA reads TGTGCCAGCTCACCCCTAGCGGGCCGCAATGAGCAGTTCTTC. Based on the CDR3 plus reference TRBV18 and TRBJ2-1, the full variable domain is NAGVMQNPRHLVRRRGQEARLRCSPMKGHSHVYWYRQLPEEGLKFMVYLQKENIIDESGMPKERFSAEFPKEGPSILRIQQVVRGDSAAYFCASSPLAGRNEQFFGPGTRLTVL.

The table lists this clone with many counts. The rearrangement joins TRBV7-9 to TRBJ2-7; D not resolved. The V gene lost 5 bases and the J gene lost 2 bases, with 13 bases spanning the gap. Germline V gives CDR1 SEHNR, CDR2 FQNEAQ (reference sequence). The CDR3 runs 14 residues. CDR3 sequence: CASSVTEQAYEQYF. CDR3 sequence (DNA): TGTGCCAGCAGCGTCACCGAGCAGGCCTACGAGCAGTACTTC.

The gene calls are TRBV2 and TRBJ2-2; TRBD1 matches 11 bases. Germline CDR1 is SNHLY and CDR2 is FYNNEI. The CDR3 covers 14 residues. The trim removed 7 bases at V and 7 bases at J, leaving 5 bases unmatched. The chain's CDR3 is CASKGQGDVGELFF. DNA for the CDR3: TGTGCCAGCAAGGGACAGGGGGATGTCGGGGAGCTGTTTTTT.

The chain is built from TRBV6-5 and TRBJ2-7; D possibly corresponds to TRBD1 (6 bases). Deletions cut 7 bases from V and 1 base from J, with 11 bases between. This CDR3 has 13 residues. Per the germline V gene, CDR1 is MNHEY and CDR2 is SVGAGI. CDR3 nucleotides: TGTGCCAGCACCCCGGACAGTTCCTACGAGCAGTACTTC. It encodes CASTPDSSYEQYF.

This clone was counted a single time. The V gene is TRBV19, the J gene TRBJ2-1; 7 positions match TRBD1. This CDR3 is built from 15 residues. V trimming: 8 bases; J trimming: 0 bases; junction bases outside the gene matches: 7. Germline V gene sequence: CDR1 LNHDA, CDR2 SQIVND (reference sequence). The CDR3 sequence is CASSRDSSSYNEQFF. The CDR3 region has the DNA TGTGCCAGTTCGAGGGACAGTAGCTCCTACAATGAGCAGTTCTTC.

The rearrangement uses TRBV7-8 and TRBJ1-5, with D maybe TRBD1 (5 bases). With 1 base removed from V and 6 bases from J, the gap between germline ends came to 13 bases. The CDR3 extends over 15 amino acids. Per germline, CDR1 SGHVS and CDR2 FQNEAQ. As DNA, the CDR3 is TGTGCCAGCAGCTTAGGTCAGGGTATTGGTCAGCCCCAGCATTTT. Its protein product is CASSLGQGIGQPQHF. Full variable domain (missing parts from reference TRBV7-8 and TRBJ1-5): GAGVSQSPRYKVAKRGQDVALRCDPISGHVSLFWYQQALGQGPEFLTYFQNEAQLDKSGLPSDRFFAERPEGSVSTLKIQRTQQEDSAVYLCASSLGQGIGQPQHFGDGTRLSIL.

The J gene is TRBJ2-7, the V gene TRBV28, with D uncertain. CDR3 length equals 15 residues. V lost 1 base to trimming and J lost 2 bases, with 12 bases between them. Germline V lookup: CDR1 MDHEN, CDR2 SYDVKM. The CDR3 DNA reads as TGTGCCAGCAGTTTATTGCCTAGTGGTACCTACGAGCAGTACTTC. Its translation: CASSLLPSGTYEQYF.

This chain connects TRBV19 to TRBJ1-2; TRBD1 agrees at 7 bases. Germline V gene sequence: CDR1 LNHDA, CDR2 SQIVND (reference sequence). The CDR3 runs 14 residues. The J segment lost 2 bases and the V segment lost 3 bases, leaving 3 bases of the junction unmatched. The CDR3 spells CASSIYRGNYGYTF. CDR3 coding DNA: TGTGCCAGTAGTATTTACAGGGGAAACTATGGCTACACCTTC.

This clone was found a few times. V gene TRBV7-9 combines with J gene TRBJ2-7, with D possibly matching TRBD1 (5 bases). Germline CDR1 is SEHNR and CDR2 is FQNEAQ (reference sequence). The CDR3 is made up of 14 amino acids. Deletions cut 5 bases from V and 1 base from J, with 12 bases between. Here the CDR3 reads CASSHPPGSYEQYF. The DNA for the CDR3 is TGTGCCAGCAGCCACCCCCCAGGGTCCTACGAGCAGTACTTC.

The chain employs TRBV7-8 and TRBJ2-1; 9 nucleotides line up with TRBD2. The CDR3 runs to 15 residues. The germline gives CDR1 SGHVS, CDR2 FQNEAQ. V lost 7 bases to trimming and J lost 14 bases; unmatched junction nucleotides: 18. The CDR3 DNA reads as TGTGCCAGCACCCCGCGGGAGGGGTCTAATATTGGGAAGTTCTTC. As protein: CASTPREGSNIGKFF.

This clone has just one count. The rearrangement joins TRBV6-6 to TRBJ1-5, with 9 bases aligning to TRBD1. The CDR3 is 14 amino acids. V was clipped by 5 bases and J by 5 bases; unmatched bases: 4. The germline V gene has CDR1 MNHNY and CDR2 SVGAGI (reference sequence). CDR3 coding DNA: TGTGCCAGCAGTCCCGGGACAGGGTATCAGCCCCAGCATTTT. Translation gives CASSPGTGYQPQHF.

The chain recombines TRBV9 with TRBJ2-5, with D tentatively TRBD2 (5 bases). Looked up from germline, CDR1 is SGDLS and CDR2 is YYNGEE. The CDR3 sequence is 13 residues long. V was pared by 2 bases and J by 5 bases, with 10 bases between. This CDR3 reads CASSVAGLETQYF. For the CDR3, the DNA is TGTGCCAGCAGCGTGGCGGGCTTGGAGACCCAGTACTTC.

The chain has TRBV7-6 and TRBJ2-1, with D possibly matching TRBD2 (6 bases). The CDR3 covers 19 residues. Germline lookup yields CDR1 SGHVS and CDR2 FNYEAQ. V was cut by 2 bases and J by 1 base, with 21 bases left in between. CDR3 amino acids: CASSLSAGGIIMSYNEQFF. The CDR3 bases are TGTGCCAGCAGCTTATCAGCGGGCGGTATAATTATGTCCTACAATGAGCAGTTCTTC.

Notes on this clone: One junction end disagrees with the germline gene, perhaps due to a read error. This rearrangement joins TRBV6-4 to TRBJ2-3; the match to TRBD2 covers 9 bases. Germline V gives CDR1 MRHNA, CDR2 SNTAGT. The length of the CDR3 is 15 residues. CDR3 DNA: TGTGCCAACAGTGACGGCGGGGGGGCCACAGATACGCAGTATTTT. The encoded protein is CANSDGGGATDTQYF.

V usage is TRBV28 and J usage is TRBJ1-1, with TRBD1 matching 7 bases. V trimming: 6 bases; J trimming: 4 bases; junction bases outside the gene matches: 11. Germline V gene sequence: CDR1 MDHEN, CDR2 SYDVKM. The CDR3 consists of 15 residues. The CDR3 loop is CASSNNRGRSTEAFF. DNA of the CDR3: TGTGCCAGCAGCAATAACAGGGGACGGAGCACTGAAGCTTTCTTT. Full variable domain (outside the CDR3, taken from reference TRBV28 and TRBJ1-1): DVKVTQSSRYLVKRTGEKVFLECVQDMDHENMFWYRQDPGLGLRLIYFSYDVKMKEKGDIPEGYSVSREKKERFSLILESASTNQTSMYLCASSNNRGRSTEAFFGQGTRLTVV.

The gene calls are TRBV7-9 and TRBJ1-1; D is uncertain. Trimming pared 5 bases from V and 0 bases from J, leaving 10 bases between. The CDR3 is 14 amino acids. Looked up from germline, CDR1 is SEHNR and CDR2 is FQNEAQ (reference sequence). The DNA for the CDR3 is TGTGCCAGCAGCCCTGCCAGATTGAACACTGAAGCTTTCTTT. Its translation: CASSPARLNTEAFF.